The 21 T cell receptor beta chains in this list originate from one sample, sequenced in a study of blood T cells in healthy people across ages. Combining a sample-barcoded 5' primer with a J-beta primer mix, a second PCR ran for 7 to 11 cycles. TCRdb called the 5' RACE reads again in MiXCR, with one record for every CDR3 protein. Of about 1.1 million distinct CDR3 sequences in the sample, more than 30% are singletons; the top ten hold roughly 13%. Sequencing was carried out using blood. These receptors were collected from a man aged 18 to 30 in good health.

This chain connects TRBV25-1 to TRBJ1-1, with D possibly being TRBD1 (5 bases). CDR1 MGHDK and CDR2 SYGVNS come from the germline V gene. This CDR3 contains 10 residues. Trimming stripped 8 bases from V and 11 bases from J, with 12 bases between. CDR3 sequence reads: CASWGREAFF. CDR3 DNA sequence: TGTGCCAGCTGGGGACGGGAGGCTTTCTTT.

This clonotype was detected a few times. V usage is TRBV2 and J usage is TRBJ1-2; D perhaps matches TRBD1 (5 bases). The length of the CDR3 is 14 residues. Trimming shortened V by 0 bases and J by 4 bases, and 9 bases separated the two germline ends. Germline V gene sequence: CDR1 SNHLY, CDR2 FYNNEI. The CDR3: CASSEALQVYGYTF. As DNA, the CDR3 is TGTGCCAGCAGTGAAGCGCTACAGGTCTATGGCTACACCTTC.

The CDR3: CASSPTRGAEQFF. As DNA, the CDR3 is TGTGCCAGCAGCCCAACCCGCGGGGCAGAGCAGTTCTTC. The rearrangement links TRBV3-1 to TRBJ2-1; a possible D gene is TRBD2 (6 bases). CDR1 is LGHDT, CDR2 YNNKEL, per germline (reference sequence). V lost 4 bases and J lost 10, with 14 bases in between. This CDR3 comprises 13 residues.

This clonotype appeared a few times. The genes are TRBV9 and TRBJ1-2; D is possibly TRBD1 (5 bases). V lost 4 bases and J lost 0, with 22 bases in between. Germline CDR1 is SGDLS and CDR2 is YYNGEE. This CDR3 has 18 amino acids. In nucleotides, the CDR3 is TGTGCCAGCAGCTCGAAAGGGGAGGTAGGGGAAGCTAACTATGGCTACACCTTC. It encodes CASSSKGEVGEANYGYTF.

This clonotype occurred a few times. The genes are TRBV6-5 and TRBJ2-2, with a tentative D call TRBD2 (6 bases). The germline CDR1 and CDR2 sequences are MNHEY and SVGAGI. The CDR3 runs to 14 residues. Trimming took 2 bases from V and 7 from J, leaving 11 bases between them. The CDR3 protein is CASSYPGGNGELFF. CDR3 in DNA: TGTGCCAGCAGTTACCCCGGCGGGAACGGGGAGCTGTTTTTT.

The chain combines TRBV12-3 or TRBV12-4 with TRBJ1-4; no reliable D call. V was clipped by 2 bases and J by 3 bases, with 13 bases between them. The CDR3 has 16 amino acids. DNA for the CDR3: TGTGCCAGCAGTTTAAGGACTTGCAGAGCTAATGAAAAACTGTTTTTT. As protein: CASSLRTCRANEKLFF.

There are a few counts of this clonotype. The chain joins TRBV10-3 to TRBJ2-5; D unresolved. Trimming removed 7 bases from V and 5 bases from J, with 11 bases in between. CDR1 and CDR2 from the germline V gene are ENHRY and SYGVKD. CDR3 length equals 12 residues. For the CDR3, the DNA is TGTGCCATCAACACATCCGGGGAGACCCAGTACTTC. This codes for CAINTSGETQYF.

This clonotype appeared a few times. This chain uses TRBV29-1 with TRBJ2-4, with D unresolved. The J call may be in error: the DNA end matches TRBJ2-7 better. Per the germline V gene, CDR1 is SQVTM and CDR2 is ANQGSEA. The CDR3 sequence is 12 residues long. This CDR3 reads CSVVYGSDEQYF. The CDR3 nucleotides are TGCAGCGTTGTTTATGGTTCCGACGAGCAGTACTTC.

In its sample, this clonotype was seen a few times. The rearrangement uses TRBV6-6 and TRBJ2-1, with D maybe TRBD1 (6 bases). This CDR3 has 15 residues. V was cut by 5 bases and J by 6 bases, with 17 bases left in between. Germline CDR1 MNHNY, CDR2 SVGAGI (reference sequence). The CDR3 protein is CASSNTGNWGNEQFF. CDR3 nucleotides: TGTGCCAGCAGTAATACAGGGAATTGGGGCAATGAGCAGTTCTTC.

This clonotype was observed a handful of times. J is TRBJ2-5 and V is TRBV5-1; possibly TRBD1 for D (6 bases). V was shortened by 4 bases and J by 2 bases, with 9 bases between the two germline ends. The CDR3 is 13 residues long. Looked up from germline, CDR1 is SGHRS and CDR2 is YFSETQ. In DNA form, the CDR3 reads TGCGCCAGCAGCGGGACACAGCAAGAGACCCAGTACTTC. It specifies CASSGTQQETQYF.

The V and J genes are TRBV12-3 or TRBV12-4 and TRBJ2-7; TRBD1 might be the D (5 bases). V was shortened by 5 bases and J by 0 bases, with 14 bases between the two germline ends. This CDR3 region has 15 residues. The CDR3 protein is CASSATHRSSYEQYF. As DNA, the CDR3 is TGTGCCAGCAGTGCTACCCACAGGAGCTCCTACGAGCAGTACTTC.

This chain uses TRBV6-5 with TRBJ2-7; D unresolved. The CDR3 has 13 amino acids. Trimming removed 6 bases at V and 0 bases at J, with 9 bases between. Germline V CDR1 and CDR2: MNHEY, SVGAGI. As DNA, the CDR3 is TGTGCCAGCAGATCGGGTCACTCCTACGAGCAGTACTTC. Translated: CASRSGHSYEQYF.

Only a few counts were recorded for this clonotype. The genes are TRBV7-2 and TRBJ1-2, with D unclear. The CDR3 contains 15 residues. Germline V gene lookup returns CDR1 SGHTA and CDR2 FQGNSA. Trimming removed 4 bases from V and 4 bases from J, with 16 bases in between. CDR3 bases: TGTGCCAGCAGCTCCCTCCCTGATTCCTTCTATGGCTACACCTTC. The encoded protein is CASSSLPDSFYGYTF.

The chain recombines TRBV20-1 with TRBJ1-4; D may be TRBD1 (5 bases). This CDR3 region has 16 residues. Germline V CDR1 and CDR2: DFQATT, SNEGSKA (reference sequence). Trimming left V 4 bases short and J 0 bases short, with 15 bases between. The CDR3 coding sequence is TGCAGTGCTATCCCGGGGCAGGCTGCAACTAATGAAAAACTGTTTTTT. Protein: CSAIPGQAATNEKLFF.

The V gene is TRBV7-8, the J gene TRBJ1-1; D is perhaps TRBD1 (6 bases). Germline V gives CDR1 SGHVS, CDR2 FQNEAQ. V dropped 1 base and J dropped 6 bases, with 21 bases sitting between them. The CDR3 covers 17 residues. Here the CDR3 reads CASSLGGGLLEIAEAFF. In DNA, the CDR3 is TGTGCCAGCAGCTTAGGCGGGGGCCTCTTGGAGATTGCTGAAGCTTTCTTT.

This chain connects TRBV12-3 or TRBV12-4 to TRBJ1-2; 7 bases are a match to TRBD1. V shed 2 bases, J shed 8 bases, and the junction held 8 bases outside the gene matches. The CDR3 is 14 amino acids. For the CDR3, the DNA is TGTGCCAGCAGTTTAAGGCAGGGGGTCAGCGGCTACACCTTC. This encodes CASSLRQGVSGYTF.

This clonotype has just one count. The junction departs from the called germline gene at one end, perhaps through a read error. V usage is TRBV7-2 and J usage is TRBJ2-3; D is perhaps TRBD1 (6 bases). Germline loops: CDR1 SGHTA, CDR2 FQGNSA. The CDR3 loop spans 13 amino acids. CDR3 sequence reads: CAGSLGGLNTQYF. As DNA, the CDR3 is TGTGCCGGCAGCTTAGGGGGTCTGAATACGCAGTATTTT. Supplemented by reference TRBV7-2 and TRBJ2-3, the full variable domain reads GAGVSQSPSNKVTEKGKDVELRCDPISGHTALYWYRQSLGQGLEFLIYFQGNSAPDKSGLPSDRFSAERTGGSVSTLTIQRTQQEDSAVYLCAGSLGGLNTQYFGPGTRLTVL.

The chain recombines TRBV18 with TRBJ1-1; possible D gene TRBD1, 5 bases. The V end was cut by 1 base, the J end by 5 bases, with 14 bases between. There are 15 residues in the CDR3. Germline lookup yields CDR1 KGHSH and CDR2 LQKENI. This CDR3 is CASSPLPGGETEAFF. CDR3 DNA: TGTGCCAGCTCACCACTGCCGGGAGGGGAGACTGAAGCTTTCTTT.

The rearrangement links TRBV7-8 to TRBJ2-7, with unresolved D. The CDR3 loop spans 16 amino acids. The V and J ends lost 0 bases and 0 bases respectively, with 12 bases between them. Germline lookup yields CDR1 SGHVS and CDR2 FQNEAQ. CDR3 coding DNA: TGTGCCAGCAGCTTAGCGGTACACCGACCCTCCTACGAGCAGTACTTC. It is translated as CASSLAVHRPSYEQYF.

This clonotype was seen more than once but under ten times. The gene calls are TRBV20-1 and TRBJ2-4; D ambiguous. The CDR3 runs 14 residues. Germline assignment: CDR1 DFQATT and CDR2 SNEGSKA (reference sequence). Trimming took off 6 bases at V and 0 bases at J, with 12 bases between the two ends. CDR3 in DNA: TGCAGTGCCCACGGAATACTAGCCAAAAACATTCAGTACTTC. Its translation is CSAHGILAKNIQYF.

The DNA of the CDR3 is TGTGCCAGCAGTCCCTCGGACGGTCAGAGGAACACTGAAGCTTTCTTT. Its translation: CASSPSDGQRNTEAFF. This chain connects TRBV12-3 or TRBV12-4 to TRBJ1-1; D ambiguous. Trimming pared 5 bases from V and 1 base from J, leaving 17 bases between. The CDR3 is 16 residues long.